This T cell receptor (beta chain) was captured in a study of blood T cell repertoires in COVID-19. About the study: Sources were T cells, B-cell-depleted T cells, or PBMCs; the material itself was cDNA or gDNA.

As handled by the study authors: Estimation of nucleated cell counts relied on the amplification of reference gene primers. Here immunoSEQ multiplex PCR was the method, and the copy in TCRdb shows in-frame clones only, minus some. The DNA was the basis for D and trimming; V, J and clone size are from that table. The table includes 150,000 to 200,000 clones, about 87% detected once. Germline CDR1 reads MGHDK; CDR2 reads SYGVNS. The length of the CDR3 is 15 residues. V lost 6 bases to trimming and J lost 7 bases; unmatched junction nucleotides: 11. The chain uses TRBV25-1 and TRBJ1-4, with TRBD1 matching 7 bases. The material sequenced was peripheral blood. This TCR was recovered from a man aged 60-69 years with acute or convalescent COVID-19. CDR3 protein: CASSPYTGAGEKLFF. CDR3 DNA: TGTGCCAGCAGCCCATATACAGGGGCGGGTGAAAAACTGTTTTTT.